The 29 T cell receptor beta chains in this list originate from one sample, sequenced in a study of T cells in localized non-small cell lung cancer. The protocol was immunoSEQ multiplex PCR, while the TCRdb copy is restricted to in-frame clones and leaves out a portion. The sample records fewer than 12,000 clones, approximately 84% being singletons. Material: peripheral blood, obtained before any cancer treatment. Every receptor here comes from a male donor aged 60 or over with stage III lung adenocarcinoma.

V and J are TRBV6-5 and TRBJ2-1; possible D gene TRBD1, 6 bases. CDR1 MNHEY and CDR2 SVGAGI come from the germline V gene. V was trimmed by 2 bases and J by 6 bases, leaving 11 bases between them. The CDR3 extends over 14 amino acids. CDR3 protein: CASSYEGDGNEQFF. The CDR3 nucleotides are TGTGCCAGCAGTTACGAGGGGGACGGCAATGAGCAGTTCTTC.

A few counts support this clone. The genes are TRBV13 and TRBJ2-3; D is ambiguous. The germline CDR1 and CDR2 sequences are PRHDT and FYEKMQ (reference sequence). With 2 bases removed from V and 5 bases from J, the gap between germline ends came to 2 bases. This CDR3 region has 11 residues. This CDR3 reads CASSLRDTQYF. CDR3 bases: TGTGCCAGCAGCTTACGAGATACGCAGTATTTT.

The rearrangement uses TRBV4-1 and TRBJ1-4; no reliable D call. Germline CDR1 and CDR2: MGHRA and YSYEKL. The V gene lost 1 base and the J gene lost 0 bases, with 9 bases spanning the gap. The CDR3 sequence is 16 residues long. The DNA of the CDR3 is TGCGCCAGCAGCCAAGGGTCCCGGCCAACTAATGAAAAACTGTTTTTT. Its protein product is CASSQGSRPTNEKLFF.

V is TRBV7-3 and J is TRBJ1-4; D uncertain. CDR1 and CDR2 (germline): SGHTA, FQGTGA. Between the trimmed V and J ends, which lost 2 bases and 8 bases, there was a span of 6 bases. The CDR3 runs 12 residues. CDR3 amino acids: CASSLVREKLFF. CDR3 nucleotides: TGTGCCAGCAGCTTAGTGAGGGAAAAACTGTTTTTT.

The table lists this clone with a count of one. The V and J genes are TRBV7-6 and TRBJ2-7; weak D call: TRBD2 (6 bases). CDR3 length equals 16 residues. Trimming pared 5 bases from V and 0 bases from J, leaving 17 bases between. From germline, CDR1 is SGHVS and CDR2 FNYEAQ. Here the CDR3 reads CASSPDFAGISYEQYF. CDR3 bases: TGTGCCAGCAGCCCGGACTTCGCGGGGATCTCCTACGAGCAGTACTTC.

The V call is TRBV11-2, the J call TRBJ2-5; no clear D. V lost 5 bases to trimming and J lost 1 base, with 5 bases between them. This CDR3 has 12 amino acids. Germline-derived CDR1 and CDR2 are SGHAT and FQNNGV. CDR3 in amino acids: CASSPSQETQYF. For the CDR3, the DNA is TGTGCCAGCAGCCCAAGCCAAGAGACCCAGTACTTC.

This clone was picked up one time. The V and J genes are TRBV12-5 and TRBJ2-7; TRBD1 matches 8 bases. Germline assignment: CDR1 LGHNT and CDR2 FRNRAP. Unmatched junction bases numbered 12, after V lost 6 bases and J lost 5 bases. This CDR3 is built from 15 residues. The CDR3 protein is CASGSGQGEGHEQYF. The CDR3, as DNA: TGTGCTAGTGGCTCCGGACAGGGAGAGGGACACGAGCAGTACTTC.

V and J are TRBV29-1 and TRBJ1-2; D is unclear. This CDR3 has 11 residues. The V gene lost 3 bases and the J gene lost 5 bases, with 7 bases spanning the gap. CDR1 is SQVTM and CDR2 is ANQGSEA in the germline V gene. The CDR3 region has the DNA TGCAGCGTTGAGGCCGCTTATGGCTACACCTTC. This codes for CSVEAAYGYTF.

The chain combines TRBV6-1 with TRBJ1-4; maybe TRBD1 (5 bases). CDR1 is MNHNS and CDR2 is SASEGT in the germline V gene. V lost 1 base to trimming and J lost 6 bases, with 9 bases between them. The CDR3 consists of 14 residues. CDR3 sequence: CASSEVRVDEKLFF. The CDR3 DNA is TGTGCCAGCAGTGAAGTCAGGGTGGATGAAAAACTGTTTTTT.

This sequence joins TRBV19 and TRBJ1-1, with a tentative D call TRBD1 (6 bases). CDR1 and CDR2 (germline): LNHDA, SQIVND (reference sequence). The CDR3 has 13 amino acids. The V end lost 8 bases, the J end lost 6 bases, and 16 bases lay between the germline ends. The CDR3 here is CASHREPHAEAFF. CDR3 bases: TGTGCCAGTCACAGGGAACCTCACGCTGAAGCTTTCTTT.

The CDR3 DNA sequence: TGTGCCAGCAGTGATTCACGGGTTACAGATACGCAGTATTTT. It codes for CASSDSRVTDTQYF. V and J are TRBV2 and TRBJ2-3; D unresolved. Germline CDR1 reads SNHLY; CDR2 reads FYNNEI. The CDR3 spans 14 residues. V dropped 3 bases and J dropped 3 bases, with 10 bases sitting between them.

V usage is TRBV5-1 and J usage is TRBJ2-4; no reliable D call. V lost 0 bases to trimming and J lost 3 bases, with 16 bases between them. Germline assignment: CDR1 SGHRS and CDR2 YFSETQ. CDR3 length equals 17 residues. The DNA of the CDR3 is TGCGCCAGCAGCTTGGCCGCATTGGGTGGCCACAAAAACATTCAGTACTTC. Residues: CASSLAALGGHKNIQYF.

The chain recombines TRBV18 with TRBJ1-4; weak D call: TRBD1 (5 bases). V lost 4 bases to trimming and J lost 8 bases, with 5 bases between them. Germline V CDR1 and CDR2: KGHSH, LQKENI. This CDR3 comprises 11 residues. CDR3 in DNA: TGTGCCAGCTCACGGGACGAAAAACTGTTTTTT. It yields the protein CASSRDEKLFF.

This clone was counted a single time. This rearrangement joins TRBV2 to TRBJ2-3, with no clear D. CDR3 length: 15 residues. Between the trimmed V and J ends, which lost 4 bases and 5 bases, there was a span of 16 bases. Germline V lookup: CDR1 SNHLY, CDR2 FYNNEI. The CDR3: CASSVNSLQGDTQYF. The CDR3 coding sequence is TGTGCCAGCAGTGTGAACTCACTCCAAGGAGATACGCAGTATTTT.

The chain uses TRBV6-5 and TRBJ1-2; tentatively, D is TRBD1 (5 bases). The germline V gene encodes CDR1 MNHEY and CDR2 SVGAGI. The CDR3 spans 14 residues. With 5 bases removed from V and 1 base from J, the gap between germline ends came to 11 bases. The CDR3 reads CASSAGDSNYGYTF. The CDR3 DNA reads TGTGCCAGCAGTGCGGGAGACAGTAACTATGGCTACACCTTC.

J is TRBJ1-5 and V is TRBV14; weak D call: TRBD1 (5 bases). Germline-derived CDR1 and CDR2 are SGHDN and FVKESK. Trimming left V 1 base short and J 6 bases short, with 13 bases between. CDR3 length: 15 amino acids. This chain's CDR3 is CASSQGGAVSQPQHF. CDR3 nucleotides: TGTGCCAGCAGCCAAGGTGGGGCAGTCAGTCAGCCCCAGCATTTT.

The chain combines TRBV27 with TRBJ2-3; D remains ambiguous. Looked up from germline, CDR1 is MNHEY and CDR2 is SMNVEV (reference sequence). V shed 3 bases and J shed 0 bases, with 7 bases lying between them. This CDR3 contains 14 residues. The CDR3 spells CASSLTLSTDTQYF. The CDR3 DNA reads TGTGCCAGCAGTTTGACCCTAAGCACAGATACGCAGTATTTT.

The chain carries TRBV4-3 and TRBJ2-3; D unresolved. This CDR3 is 16 amino acids long. The V and J ends lost 0 bases and 2 bases respectively, with 12 bases between them. Germline-derived CDR1 and CDR2 are LGHNA and YSLEER. The CDR3 protein is CASSQEGMGSTDTQYF. The CDR3 region has the DNA TGCGCCAGCAGCCAAGAAGGCATGGGGTCCACAGATACGCAGTATTTT.

In its sample, this clone was seen once. The rearrangement links TRBV28 to TRBJ1-2, with D perhaps matching TRBD1 (6 bases). The CDR3 is 14 residues long. The germline V gene encodes CDR1 MDHEN and CDR2 SYDVKM. Trimming shortened V by 5 bases and J by 7 bases, and 17 bases separated the two germline ends. CDR3 amino acids: CASSLISGASGYTF. The DNA for the CDR3 is TGTGCCAGCAGTCTTATTTCAGGGGCGTCTGGCTACACCTTC.

This clone was detected only once. V is TRBV18 and J is TRBJ2-2, with D possibly matching TRBD1 (5 bases). Germline V lookup: CDR1 KGHSH, CDR2 LQKENI. V lost 1 base, J lost 2 bases, and 17 bases lay in between. The CDR3 is 18 residues long. The CDR3: CASSPLGHGPTNTGELFF. The CDR3 DNA sequence: TGTGCCAGCTCACCACTCGGACATGGCCCCACAAACACCGGGGAGCTGTTTTTT.

The J gene is TRBJ1-2, the V gene TRBV5-7; D is uncertain. TRBV5-7 is an open reading frame, and its role is uncertain. The germline V and J ends were trimmed by 4 bases and 5 bases, with 12 bases remaining between them. CDR3 length: 13 residues. The CDR3 spells CASSSSRSYGYTF. The CDR3 DNA reads TGTGCCAGCAGCAGTAGTAGGTCGTATGGCTACACCTTC.

The sample holds a few counts of this clone. V usage is TRBV5-1 and J usage is TRBJ1-1; D ambiguous. The length of the CDR3 is 13 residues. With 4 bases removed from V and 1 base from J, the gap between germline ends came to 8 bases. Germline CDR1 SGHRS, CDR2 YFSETQ. CDR3 nucleotide sequence: TGCGCCAGCAGCCCGAACAGGAACACTGAAGCTTTCTTT. This codes for CASSPNRNTEAFF.

CDR3 amino acids: CASSLGTSGGQQFF. CDR3 nucleotides: TGTGCCAGCAGCTTAGGTACTAGCGGGGGGCAGCAGTTCTTC. The chain carries TRBV11-3 and TRBJ2-1, with 12 bases that match TRBD2. The germline CDR1 and CDR2 sequences are SGHNT and YENEEA. The CDR3 is made up of 14 amino acids. V shed 1 base and J 11 bases; nucleotides not matched to a gene: 3.

The chain employs TRBV27 and TRBJ1-6, with 7 bases identical to TRBD1. Per the germline V gene, CDR1 is MNHEY and CDR2 is SMNVEV (reference sequence). The CDR3 covers 12 residues. V lost 6 bases to trimming and J lost 10 bases; unmatched junction nucleotides: 3. CDR3 nucleotide sequence: TGTGCCAGCAGAAAAGGGGGCTCACCCCTCCACTTT. Protein product: CASRKGGSPLHF.

The chain links TRBV6-6 to TRBJ2-7, with 9 positions matching TRBD1. Losses at the gene ends were 4 bases for V and 2 bases for J; bases not matched to a gene: 6. Germline assignment: CDR1 MNHNY and CDR2 SVGAGI (reference sequence). The CDR3 covers 15 residues. The CDR3 DNA reads TGTGCCAGCAGTTCCCTGACAGGGGGTCCCTACGAGCAGTACTTC. The encoded protein is CASSSLTGGPYEQYF.

The chain is built from TRBV11-2 and TRBJ2-6; the D call may be TRBD1 or TRBD2 (5 bases each). Trimming left V 5 bases short and J 11 bases short, with 16 bases between. CDR1 and CDR2 (germline): SGHAT, FQNNGV. The CDR3 loop spans 14 amino acids. The CDR3 reads CASSPAGAADVLTF. In nucleotides, the CDR3 is TGTGCCAGCAGCCCCGCCGGGGCCGCGGACGTCCTGACTTTC.

V usage is TRBV7-3 and J usage is TRBJ2-5; D possibly uses TRBD1 or TRBD2 (5 bases each). This CDR3 has 15 residues. Germline V CDR1 and CDR2: SGHTA, FQGTGA. Trimming shortened V by 4 bases and J by 1 base, and 13 bases separated the two germline ends. This CDR3 is CASSWGTASQETQYF. CDR3 nucleotides: TGTGCCAGCAGCTGGGGGACGGCAAGCCAAGAGACCCAGTACTTC.

The genes are TRBV4-2 and TRBJ1-2, with 7 bases matching TRBD1. CDR3 length: 19 residues. The junction had 18 bases not matched to a gene; V was cut back by 3 bases and J by 2 bases. Germline assignment: CDR1 LGHNA and CDR2 YNFKEQ. The CDR3 DNA reads TGTGCCAGCAGCCATACCACCGGACAGGTCAGACTCACCAACTATGGCTACACCTTC. Translating gives CASSHTTGQVRLTNYGYTF.

This rearrangement joins TRBV7-9 to TRBJ1-6, with D perhaps matching TRBD1 (6 bases). The V gene lost 4 bases and the J gene lost 2 bases, with 18 bases spanning the gap. The germline CDR1 and CDR2 sequences are SEHNR and FQNEAQ (reference sequence). This CDR3 has 18 residues. CDR3 sequence: CASSSPMGGLPYNSPLHF. Here the CDR3 DNA reads TGTGCCAGCAGCTCCCCAATGGGGGGGCTCCCCTATAATTCACCCCTCCACTTT.